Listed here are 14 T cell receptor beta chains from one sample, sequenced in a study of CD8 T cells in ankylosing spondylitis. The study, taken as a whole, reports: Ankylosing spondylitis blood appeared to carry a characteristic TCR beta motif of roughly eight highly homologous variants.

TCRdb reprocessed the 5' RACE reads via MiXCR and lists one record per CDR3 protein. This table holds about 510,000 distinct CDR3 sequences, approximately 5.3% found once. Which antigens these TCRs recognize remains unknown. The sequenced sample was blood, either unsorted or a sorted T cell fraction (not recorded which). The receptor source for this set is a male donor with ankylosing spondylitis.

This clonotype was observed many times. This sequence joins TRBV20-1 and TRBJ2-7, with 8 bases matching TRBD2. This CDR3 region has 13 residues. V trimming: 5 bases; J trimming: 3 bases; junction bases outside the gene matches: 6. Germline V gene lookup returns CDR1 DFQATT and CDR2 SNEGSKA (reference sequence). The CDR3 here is CSALLAEVYEQYF. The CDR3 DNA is TGCAGTGCTCTACTAGCGGAGGTCTACGAGCAGTACTTC.

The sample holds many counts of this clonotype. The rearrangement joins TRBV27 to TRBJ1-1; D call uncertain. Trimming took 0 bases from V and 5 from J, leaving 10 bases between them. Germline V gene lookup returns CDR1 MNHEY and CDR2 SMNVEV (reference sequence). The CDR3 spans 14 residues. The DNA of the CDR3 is TGTGCCAGCAGTTTATCCCTACTGGGGACTGAAGCTTTCTTT. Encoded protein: CASSLSLLGTEAFF.

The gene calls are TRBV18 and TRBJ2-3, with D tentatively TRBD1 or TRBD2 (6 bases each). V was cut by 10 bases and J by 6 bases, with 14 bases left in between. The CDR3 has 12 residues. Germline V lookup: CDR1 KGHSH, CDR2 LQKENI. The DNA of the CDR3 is TGTGCCACTGAGGGGGGCGCGGATACGCAGTATTTT. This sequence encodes CATEGGADTQYF. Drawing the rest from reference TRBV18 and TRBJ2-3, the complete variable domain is NAGVMQNPRHLVRRRGQEARLRCSPMKGHSHVYWYRQLPEEGLKFMVYLQKENIIDESGMPKERFSAEFPKEGPSILRIQQVVRGDSAAYFCATEGGADTQYFGPGTRLTVL.

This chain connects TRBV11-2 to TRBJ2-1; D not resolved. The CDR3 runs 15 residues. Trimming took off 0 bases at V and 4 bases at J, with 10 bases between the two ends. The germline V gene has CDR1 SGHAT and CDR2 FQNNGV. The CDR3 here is CASSLDMSFYNEQFF. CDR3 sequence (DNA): TGTGCCAGCAGCTTAGATATGAGTTTTTACAATGAGCAGTTCTTC.

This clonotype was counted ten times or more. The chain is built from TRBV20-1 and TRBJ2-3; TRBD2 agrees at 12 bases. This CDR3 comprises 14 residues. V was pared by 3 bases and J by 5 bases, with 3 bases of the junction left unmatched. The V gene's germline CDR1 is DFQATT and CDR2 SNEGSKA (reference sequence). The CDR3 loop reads CSASRLAGVDTQYF. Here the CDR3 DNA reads TGCAGTGCTAGTCGACTAGCGGGAGTAGATACGCAGTATTTT.

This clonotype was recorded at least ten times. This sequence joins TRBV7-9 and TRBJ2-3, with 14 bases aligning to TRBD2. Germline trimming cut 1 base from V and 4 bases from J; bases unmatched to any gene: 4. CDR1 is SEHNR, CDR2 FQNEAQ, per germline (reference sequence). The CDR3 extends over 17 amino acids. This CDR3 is CASSLGLAGGPSDTQYF. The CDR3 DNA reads TGTGCCAGCAGCTTAGGACTAGCGGGGGGGCCGTCAGATACGCAGTATTTT. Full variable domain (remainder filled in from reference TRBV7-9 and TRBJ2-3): DTGVSQNPRHKITKRGQNVTFRCDPISEHNRLYWYRQTLGQGPEFLTYFQNEAQLEKSRLLSDRFSAERPKGSFSTLEIQRTEQGDSAMYLCASSLGLAGGPSDTQYFGPGTRLTVL.

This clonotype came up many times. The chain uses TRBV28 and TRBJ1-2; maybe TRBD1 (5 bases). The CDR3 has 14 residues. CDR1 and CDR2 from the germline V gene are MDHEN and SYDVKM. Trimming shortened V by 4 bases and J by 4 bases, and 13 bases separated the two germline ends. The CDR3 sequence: CASSSPGTTYGYTF. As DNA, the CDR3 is TGTGCCAGCAGTTCCCCCGGGACTACCTATGGCTACACCTTC.

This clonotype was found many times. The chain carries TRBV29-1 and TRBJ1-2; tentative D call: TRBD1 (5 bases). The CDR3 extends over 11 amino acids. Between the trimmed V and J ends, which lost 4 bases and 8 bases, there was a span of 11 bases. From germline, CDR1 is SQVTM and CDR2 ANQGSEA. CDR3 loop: CSVVGTHGYTF. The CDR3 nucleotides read TGCAGCGTTGTCGGGACCCACGGCTACACCTTC.

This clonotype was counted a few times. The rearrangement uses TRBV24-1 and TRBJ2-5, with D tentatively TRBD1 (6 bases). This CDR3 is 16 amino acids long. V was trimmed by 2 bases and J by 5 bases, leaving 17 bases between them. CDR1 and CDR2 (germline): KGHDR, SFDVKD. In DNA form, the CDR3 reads TGTGCCACCAGTGATTCAACACACAGGGTCCGGGAGACCCAGTACTTC. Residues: CATSDSTHRVRETQYF.

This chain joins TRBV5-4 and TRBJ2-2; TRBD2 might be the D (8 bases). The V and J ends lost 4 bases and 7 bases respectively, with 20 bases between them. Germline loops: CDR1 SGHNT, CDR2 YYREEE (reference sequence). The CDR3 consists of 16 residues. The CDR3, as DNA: TGTGCCAGCAGCCCGACAGGGCGGGGGGATGGCGGGGAGCTGTTTTTT. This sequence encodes CASSPTGRGDGGELFF.

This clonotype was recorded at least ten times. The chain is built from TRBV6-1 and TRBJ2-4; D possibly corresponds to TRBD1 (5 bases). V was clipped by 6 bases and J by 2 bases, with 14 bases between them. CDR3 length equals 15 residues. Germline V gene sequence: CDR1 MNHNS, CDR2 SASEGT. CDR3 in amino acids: CASSTRGLTKNIQYF. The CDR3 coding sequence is TGTGCCAGCAGCACAAGGGGCTTGACCAAAAACATTCAGTACTTC.

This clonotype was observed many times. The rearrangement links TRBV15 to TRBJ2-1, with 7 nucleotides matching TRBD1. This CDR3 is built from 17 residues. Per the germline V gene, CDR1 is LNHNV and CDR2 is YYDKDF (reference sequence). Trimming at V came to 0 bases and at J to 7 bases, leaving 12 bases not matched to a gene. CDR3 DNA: TGTGCCACCAGCAGAGACCCGGGACAGAGAAGGGGTAATGAGCAGTTCTTC. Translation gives CATSRDPGQRRGNEQFF. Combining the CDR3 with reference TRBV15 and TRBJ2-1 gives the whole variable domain DAMVIQNPRYQVTQFGKPVTLSCSQTLNHNVMYWYQQKSSQAPKLLFHYYDKDFNNEADTPDNFQSRRPNTSFCFLDIRSPGLGDTAMYLCATSRDPGQRRGNEQFFGPGTRLTVL.

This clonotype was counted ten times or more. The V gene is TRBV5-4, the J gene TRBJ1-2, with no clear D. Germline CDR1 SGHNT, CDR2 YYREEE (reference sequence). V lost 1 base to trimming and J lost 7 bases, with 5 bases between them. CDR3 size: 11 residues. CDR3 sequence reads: CASSLQSGYTF. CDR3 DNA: TGTGCCAGCAGCTTGCAGAGTGGCTACACCTTC.

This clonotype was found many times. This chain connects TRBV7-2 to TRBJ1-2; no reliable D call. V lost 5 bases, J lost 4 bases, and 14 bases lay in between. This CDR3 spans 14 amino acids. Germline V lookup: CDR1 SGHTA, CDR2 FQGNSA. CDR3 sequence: CASSLDLGRYGYTF. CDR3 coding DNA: TGTGCCAGCAGCCTAGATCTAGGCCGCTATGGCTACACCTTC.